The 18 T cell receptor beta chains below were found in one sample sequenced in a study of blood T cell repertoires in COVID-19. The table came from immunoSEQ multiplex PCR; TCRdb's copy has only in-frame clones and leaves some out. The data show some 250,000 clones, around 85% seen once. Sequencing was done on a sample of peripheral blood. Source of these receptors: a woman of 80 years or more with acute or convalescent COVID-19.

The chain couples TRBV6-5 to TRBJ2-5; tentative D call: TRBD2 (5 bases). Germline V CDR1 and CDR2: MNHEY, SVGAGI. The CDR3 sequence is 13 residues long. Trimming stripped 10 bases from V and 1 base from J, with 13 bases between. CDR3 in amino acids: CAIRRTLQETQYF. In DNA, the CDR3 is TGTGCCATCCGGAGGACTCTCCAAGAGACCCAGTACTTC.

V and J are TRBV3-1 (or the pseudogene TRBV3-2) and TRBJ1-5; 8 bases are a match to TRBD1. Germline CDR1 is LGHDT and CDR2 is YNNKEL (reference sequence). The ends lost 0 bases at V and 7 bases at J; junction bases unmatched: 8. The CDR3 runs to 16 residues. CDR3 DNA sequence: TGTGCCAGCAGCCAAGACCCACCAGGGGGCGGGCAGCCCCAGCATTTT. It yields the protein CASSQDPPGGGQPQHF.

The CDR3 loop reads CASRPGQGVYEQYF. In DNA form, the CDR3 reads TGTGCCAGCAGACCGGGACAGGGGGTCTACGAGCAGTACTTC. The chain carries TRBV6-6 and TRBJ2-7, with TRBD1 matching 11 bases. V dropped 6 bases and J dropped 3; count of bases not matched to a gene: 4. This CDR3 comprises 14 residues. Germline values: CDR1 MNHNY, CDR2 SVGAGI (reference sequence).

The gene calls are TRBV25-1 and TRBJ1-1; perhaps TRBD1 as D (5 bases). Trimming took 0 bases from V and 0 from J, leaving 11 bases between them. Per germline, CDR1 MGHDK and CDR2 SYGVNS. The CDR3 contains 16 residues. DNA of the CDR3: TGTGCCAGCAGTGAATATGACAGTTTGATGAACACTGAAGCTTTCTTT. This encodes CASSEYDSLMNTEAFF. The full variable domain, in which reference TRBV25-1 and TRBJ1-1 provide the parts outside the CDR3, is EADIYQTPRYLVIGTGKKITLECSQTMGHDKMYWYQQDPGMELHLIHYSYGVNSTEKGDLSSESTVSRIRTEHFPLTLESARPSHTSQYLCASSEYDSLMNTEAFFGQGTRLTVV.

This clone was picked up one time. The chain uses TRBV5-6 and TRBJ2-7; D perhaps matches TRBD2 (5 bases). Trimming cost V 4 bases and J 1 base, with 15 bases left between them. The germline gives CDR1 SGHDT, CDR2 YYEEEE. The CDR3 spans 15 residues. CDR3 sequence: CASSPGSLLSYEQYF. The CDR3 region has the DNA TGTGCCAGCAGCCCGGGATCCCTCTTATCCTACGAGCAGTACTTC.

The gene calls are TRBV7-2 and TRBJ2-3; 7 bases agree with TRBD2. Trimming took 3 bases from V and 1 from J; bases not matched to a gene: 4. There are 15 residues in the CDR3. Per the germline V gene, CDR1 is SGHTA and CDR2 is FQGNSA. CDR3 nucleotides: TGTGCCAGCAGCTTGCAAGCGGGACGCACAGATACGCAGTATTTT. Its protein is CASSLQAGRTDTQYF.

This chain joins TRBV19 and TRBJ2-5; 10 nucleotides match TRBD1. This CDR3 is built from 14 residues. Germline loops: CDR1 LNHDA, CDR2 SQIVND (reference sequence). The V and J ends lost 3 bases and 4 bases, in that order; junction bases with no gene match: 2. The CDR3 coding sequence is TGTGCCAGTAGTATTGGGGACAGGGGAGAGACCCAGTACTTC. Protein sequence: CASSIGDRGETQYF.

This clone was counted a single time. V is TRBV2 and J is TRBJ1-6; 7 bases agree with TRBD1. The ends lost 6 bases at V and 7 bases at J; junction bases unmatched: 6. The CDR3 is 14 amino acids. From germline, CDR1 is SNHLY and CDR2 FYNNEI. CDR3 DNA sequence: TGTGCCAGCAGCTGGGACAGTTGGAATTCACCCCTCCACTTT. Translated: CASSWDSWNSPLHF.

The rearrangement links TRBV11-2 to TRBJ1-1; D is unclear. CDR1 SGHAT and CDR2 FQNNGV come from the germline V gene. CDR3 length: 15 amino acids. V was pared by 2 bases and J by 0 bases, with 10 bases between. In DNA form, the CDR3 reads TGTGCCAGCAGCTTACAGGCCGAGCTGAACACTGAAGCTTTCTTT. Its protein product is CASSLQAELNTEAFF. Combining the CDR3 with reference TRBV11-2 and TRBJ1-1 gives the whole variable domain EAGVAQSPRYKIIEKRQSVAFWCNPISGHATLYWYQQILGQGPKLLIQFQNNGVVDDSQLPKDRFSAERLKGVDSTLKIQPAKLEDSAVYLCASSLQAELNTEAFFGQGTRLTVV.

This clone was observed once. The chain couples TRBV2 to TRBJ1-5; 8 positions match TRBD1. The germline V gene encodes CDR1 SNHLY and CDR2 FYNNEI. The CDR3 covers 16 residues. V lost 2 bases and J lost 7; bases outside the gene matches: 10. CDR3 residues: CASSERTGGSEQPQHF. CDR3 bases: TGTGCCAGCAGTGAACGCACAGGGGGATCGGAACAGCCCCAGCATTTT.

This chain uses TRBV30 with TRBJ1-6; D uncertain. The CDR3 runs to 15 residues. The V end lost 2 bases, the J end lost 5 bases, and 13 bases lay between the germline ends. CDR1 is GTSNPN, CDR2 SVGIG, per germline (reference sequence). Written as DNA, the CDR3 is TGTGCCTGGAGTTCTCCGGGATTTAATAATTCACCCCTCCACTTT. It codes for CAWSSPGFNNSPLHF.

The CDR3 spells CASIDSGRTDTQYF. For the CDR3, the DNA is TGTGCCAGTATTGATAGCGGGAGAACAGATACGCAGTATTTT. The chain has TRBV19 and TRBJ2-3; 9 bases match TRBD2. This CDR3 region has 14 residues. CDR1 and CDR2 from the germline V gene are LNHDA and SQIVND (reference sequence). The junction had 5 bases not matched to a gene; V was cut back by 7 bases and J by 3 bases.

This chain joins TRBV7-9 and TRBJ1-4, with 9 positions matching TRBD1. Losses at the gene ends were 10 bases for V and 7 bases for J; bases not matched to a gene: 10. The CDR3 spans 14 residues. Germline CDR1 and CDR2: SEHNR and FQNEAQ (reference sequence). CDR3 coding DNA: TGTGCCATCACCAATCGGGACAGGGCTGAAAAACTGTTTTTT. Translated, it gives CAITNRDRAEKLFF.

A single count supports this clone. The chain employs TRBV5-1 and TRBJ1-6; D ambiguous. The CDR3 runs 15 residues. The germline gives CDR1 SGHRS, CDR2 YFSETQ. V lost 7 bases, J lost 8 bases, and 19 bases lay in between. DNA of the CDR3: TGCGCCAGCCGGAGCGATCCCCAAAGCTATTCACCCCTCCACTTT. It encodes CASRSDPQSYSPLHF.

In its sample, this clone was seen once. The chain joins TRBV19 to TRBJ2-7; a weak D match, TRBD2 (5 bases). This CDR3 spans 14 amino acids. Germline V gene lookup returns CDR1 LNHDA and CDR2 SQIVND (reference sequence). The V gene lost 8 bases and the J gene lost 2 bases, with 16 bases spanning the gap. The CDR3 DNA follows: TGTGCCAGTGCTGACGGACGGGGAGCCTACGAGCAGTACTTC. Translating gives CASADGRGAYEQYF.

The chain employs TRBV19 and TRBJ1-2; D is unclear. Germline-derived CDR1 and CDR2 are LNHDA and SQIVND (reference sequence). CDR3 length equals 11 residues. With 1 base removed from V and 7 bases from J, the gap between germline ends came to 4 bases. This chain's CDR3 is CASSIGAGYTF. The CDR3 region has the DNA TGTGCCAGTAGTATAGGGGCTGGCTACACCTTC.

This clone turned up a few times. The J gene is TRBJ1-1, the V gene TRBV3-1 (or the pseudogene TRBV3-2); unclear D gene. The CDR3 has 14 amino acids. Germline-derived CDR1 and CDR2 are LGHDT and YNNKEL (reference sequence). Trimming took 3 bases from V and 1 from J, leaving 9 bases between them. The CDR3 region has the DNA TGTGCCAGCAGCCAGGTGGACTGGAACACTGAAGCTTTCTTT. Translating gives CASSQVDWNTEAFF.

Here the CDR3 reads CASSQEQRSTEAFF. CDR3 sequence (DNA): TGCGCCAGCAGCCAAGAACAACGGAGCACTGAAGCTTTCTTT. The genes are TRBV4-1 and TRBJ1-1; no clear D gene. With 0 bases removed from V and 4 bases from J, the gap between germline ends came to 9 bases. The CDR3 loop spans 14 amino acids. From germline, CDR1 is MGHRA and CDR2 YSYEKL.